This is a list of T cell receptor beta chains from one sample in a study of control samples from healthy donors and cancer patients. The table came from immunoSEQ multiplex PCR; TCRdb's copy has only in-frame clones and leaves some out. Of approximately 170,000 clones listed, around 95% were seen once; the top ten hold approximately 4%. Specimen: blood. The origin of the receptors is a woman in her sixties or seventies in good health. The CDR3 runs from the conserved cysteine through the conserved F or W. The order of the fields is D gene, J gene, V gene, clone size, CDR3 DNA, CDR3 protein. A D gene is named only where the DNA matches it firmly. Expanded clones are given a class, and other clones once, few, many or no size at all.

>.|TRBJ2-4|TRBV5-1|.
TGCGCCAGCAGCTTGGGTGTAGCCAAAAACATTCAGTACTTC
CASSLGVAKNIQYF
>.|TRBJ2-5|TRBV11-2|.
TGTGCCAGCAGCGGTAACGACGGGGAGACCCAGTACTTC
CASSGNDGETQYF
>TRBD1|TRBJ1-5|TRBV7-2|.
TGTGCCAGCAGCCCGGGACAGGTCCAAAATCAGCCCCAGCATTTT
CASSPGQVQNQPQHF
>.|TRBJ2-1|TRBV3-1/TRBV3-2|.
TGTGCCAGCAGCCAAGACCGCTTCCCGAGTTACAATGAGCAGTTCTTC
CASSQDRFPSYNEQFF
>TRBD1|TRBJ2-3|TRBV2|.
TGTGCCAGGACAGGGAGAGCTAGCACAGATACGCAGTATTTT
CARTGRASTDTQYF
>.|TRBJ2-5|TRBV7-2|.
TGTGCCAGCAGCCCTTCCTTAGTGGGGCTAAGGGGGGGACAAGAGACCCAGTACTTC
CASSPSLVGLRGGQETQYF
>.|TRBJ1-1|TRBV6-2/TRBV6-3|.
TGTGCCAGCAGTTACCGGGGACAAGGGCGAGCTGGTAACACTGAAGCTTTCTTT
CASSYRGQGRAGNTEAFF
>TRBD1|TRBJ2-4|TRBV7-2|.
TGTGCCAGCAGCGGCCCGGGACAGGGGGCTCAAAACATTCAGTACTTC
CASSGPGQGAQNIQYF
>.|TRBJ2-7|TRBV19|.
TGTGCCAGTAGTATAGTGCCGGGTCCCTACGAGCAGTACTTC
CASSIVPGPYEQYF
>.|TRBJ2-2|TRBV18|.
TGTGCCAGCTCACCCCGGGCCCGGGACGCGAACACCGGGGAGCTGTTTTTT
CASSPRARDANTGELFF
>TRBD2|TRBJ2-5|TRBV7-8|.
TGTGCCAGCAGCCGAGGGGTACAGCGGGGATTCCAAGAGACCCAGTACTTC
CASSRGVQRGFQETQYF
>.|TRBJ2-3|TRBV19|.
TGTGCCAGTAGTATCCAGGCGGGGAGCACAGATACGCAGTATTTT
CASSIQAGSTDTQYF
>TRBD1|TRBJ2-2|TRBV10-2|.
TGCGCCACACGACAGGGTGGTTCAGTCGGGGAGCTGTTTTTT
CATRQGGSVGELFF
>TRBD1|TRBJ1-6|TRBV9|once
TGTGCCAGCAGCGTATCCCCCGGGAGGGCAGGGGGAGATTCACCCCTCCACTTT
CASSVSPGRAGGDSPLHF
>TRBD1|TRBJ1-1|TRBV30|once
TGTGCCTGGAGTCCGACAGGGGGTAGAACTGAAGCTTTCTTT
CAWSPTGGRTEAFF
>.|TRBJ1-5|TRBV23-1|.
TGCGCCAGCACTTCCCAGGGGCGGCCCCAGCATTTT
CASTSQGRPQHF
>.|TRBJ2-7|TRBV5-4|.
TGTGCCAGCAGCCTAACGATGAACGAGCAGTACTTC
CASSLTMNEQYF
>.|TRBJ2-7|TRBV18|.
TGTGCCAGCTCACCAAGATCGCCAGGACCCTTCTCATGGGAGCAGTACTTC
CASSPRSPGPFSWEQYF
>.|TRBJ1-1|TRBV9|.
TGTGCCAGCAGCGTAGAGGCCAGGGGGAACACTGAAGCTTTCTTT
CASSVEARGNTEAFF
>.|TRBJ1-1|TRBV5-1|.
TGCGCCAGCAGCTTGGTCGGGGTAGGGAACACTGAAGCTTTCTTT
CASSLVGVGNTEAFF
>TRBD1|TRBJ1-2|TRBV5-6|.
TGTGCCAGCAGCCGCCGGGACAGGGGGCTTTCTATCTATGGCTACACCTTC
CASSRRDRGLSIYGYTF
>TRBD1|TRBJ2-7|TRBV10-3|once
TGTGCCATCAGTGCAGACAGGGTCCCCGAGCAGTACTTC
CAISADRVPEQYF
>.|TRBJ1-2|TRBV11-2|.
TGTGCCGGCAGCTTGAACACAGGAGGCTACACCTTC
CAGSLNTGGYTF
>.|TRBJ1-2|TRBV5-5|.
TGTGCCAGCAGCTTGGAGGCCGCTAGGGGTAACTATGGCTACACCTTC
CASSLEAARGNYGYTF
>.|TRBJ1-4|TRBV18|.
TGTGCCAGCTCACCACTAACGAGGGCAGCGGCAACTAATGAAAAACTGTTTTTT
CASSPLTRAAATNEKLFF
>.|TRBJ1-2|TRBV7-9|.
TGTGCCAGCAGCTTAGCCACAGCACTAGTATTAAACTATGGCTACACCTTC
CASSLATALVLNYGYTF
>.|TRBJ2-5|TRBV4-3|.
TGCGCCAGCAGCCAGGGACTCGCACCGGGTGGGGAGACCCAGTACTTC
CASSQGLAPGGETQYF
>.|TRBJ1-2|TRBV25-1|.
TGTGCCAGCAGTGAATCTCGCCCAGGGTTAACATATGGCTACACCTTC
CASSESRPGLTYGYTF